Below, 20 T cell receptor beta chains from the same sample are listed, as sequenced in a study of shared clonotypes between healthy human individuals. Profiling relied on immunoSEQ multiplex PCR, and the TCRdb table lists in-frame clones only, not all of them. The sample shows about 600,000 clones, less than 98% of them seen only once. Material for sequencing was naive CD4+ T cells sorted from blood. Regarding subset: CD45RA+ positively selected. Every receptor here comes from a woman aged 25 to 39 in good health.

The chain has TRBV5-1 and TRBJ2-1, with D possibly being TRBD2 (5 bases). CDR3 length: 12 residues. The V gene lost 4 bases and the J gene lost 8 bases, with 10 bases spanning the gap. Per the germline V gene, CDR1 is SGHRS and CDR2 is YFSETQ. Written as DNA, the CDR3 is TGCGCCAGCAGCATAAAGGAGGATGAGCAGTTCTTC. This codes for CASSIKEDEQFF.

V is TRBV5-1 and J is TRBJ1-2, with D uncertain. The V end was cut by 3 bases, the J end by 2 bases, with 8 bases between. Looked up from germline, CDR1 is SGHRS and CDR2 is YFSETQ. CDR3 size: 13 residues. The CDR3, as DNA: TGCGCCAGCAGCTCGGCCCAGAACTATGGCTACACCTTC. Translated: CASSSAQNYGYTF.

CDR3 coding DNA: TGTGCCAGCAGCTTAATTGCGGCCCGCACAGATACGCAGTATTTT. Protein sequence: CASSLIAARTDTQYF. The J gene is TRBJ2-3, the V gene TRBV11-2, with D uncertain. The CDR3 is 15 residues long. V lost 2 bases, J lost 1 base, and 10 bases lay in between. Germline V lookup: CDR1 SGHAT, CDR2 FQNNGV.

CDR3 in amino acids: CAWRQGRYEQYF. The CDR3 nucleotides are TGTGCCTGGAGGCAGGGCCGATACGAGCAGTACTTC. The chain carries TRBV30 and TRBJ2-7, with D tentatively TRBD1 (5 bases). V shed 3 bases and J shed 4 bases, with 10 bases lying between them. This CDR3 comprises 12 residues. CDR1 is GTSNPN and CDR2 is SVGIG in the germline V gene (reference sequence).

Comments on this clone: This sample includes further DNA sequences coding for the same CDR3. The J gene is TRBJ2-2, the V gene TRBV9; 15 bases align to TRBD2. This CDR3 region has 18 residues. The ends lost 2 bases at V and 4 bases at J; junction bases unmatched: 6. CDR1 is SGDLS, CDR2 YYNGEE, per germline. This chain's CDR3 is CASSVGLAGGPGTGELFF. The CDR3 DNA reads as TGTGCCAGCAGCGTTGGACTAGCGGGAGGGCCGGGCACCGGGGAGCTGTTTTTT.

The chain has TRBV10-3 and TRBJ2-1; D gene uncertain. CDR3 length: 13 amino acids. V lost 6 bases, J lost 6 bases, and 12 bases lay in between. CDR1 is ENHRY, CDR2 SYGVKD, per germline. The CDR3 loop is CAISEDPLNEQFF. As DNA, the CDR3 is TGTGCCATCAGCGAAGACCCCCTCAATGAGCAGTTCTTC.

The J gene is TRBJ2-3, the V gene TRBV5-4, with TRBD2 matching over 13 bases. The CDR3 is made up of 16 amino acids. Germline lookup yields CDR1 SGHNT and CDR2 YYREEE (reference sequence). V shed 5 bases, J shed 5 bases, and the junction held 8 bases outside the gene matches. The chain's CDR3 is CASSKGLAGAGDTQYF. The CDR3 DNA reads TGTGCCAGCAGTAAAGGACTAGCGGGAGCAGGAGATACGCAGTATTTT.

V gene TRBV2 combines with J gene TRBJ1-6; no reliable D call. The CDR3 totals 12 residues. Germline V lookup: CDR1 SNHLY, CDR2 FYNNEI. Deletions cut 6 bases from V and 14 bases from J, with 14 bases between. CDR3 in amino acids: CASRGREWSLHF. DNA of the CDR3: TGTGCCAGCAGGGGTCGGGAATGGTCCCTCCACTTT.

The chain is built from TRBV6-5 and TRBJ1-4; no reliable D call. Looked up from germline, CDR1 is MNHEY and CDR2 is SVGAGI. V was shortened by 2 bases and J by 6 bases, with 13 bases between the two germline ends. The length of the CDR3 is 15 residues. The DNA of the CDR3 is TGTGCCAGCAGTTACAGTGGCACAACGGATGAAAAACTGTTTTTT. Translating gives CASSYSGTTDEKLFF.

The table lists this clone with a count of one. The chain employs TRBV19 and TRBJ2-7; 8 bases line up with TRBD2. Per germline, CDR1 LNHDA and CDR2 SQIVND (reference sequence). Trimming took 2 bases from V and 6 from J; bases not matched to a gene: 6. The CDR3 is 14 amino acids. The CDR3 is CASSITAGEVEQYF. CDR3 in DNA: TGTGCCAGTAGTATAACAGCGGGAGAGGTCGAGCAGTACTTC. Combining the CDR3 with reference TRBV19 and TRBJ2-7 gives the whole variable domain DGGITQSPKYLFRKEGQNVTLSCEQNLNHDAMYWYRQDPGQGLRLIYYSQIVNDFQKGDIAEGYSVSREKKESFPLTVTSAQKNPTAFYLCASSITAGEVEQYFGPGTRLTVT.

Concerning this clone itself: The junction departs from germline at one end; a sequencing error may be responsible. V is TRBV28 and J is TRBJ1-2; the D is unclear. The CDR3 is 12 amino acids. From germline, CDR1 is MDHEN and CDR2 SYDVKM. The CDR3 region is CASSSPLEHLAF. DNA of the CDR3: TGTGCCAGCAGTTCCCCCCTCGAACACCTTGCCTTC.

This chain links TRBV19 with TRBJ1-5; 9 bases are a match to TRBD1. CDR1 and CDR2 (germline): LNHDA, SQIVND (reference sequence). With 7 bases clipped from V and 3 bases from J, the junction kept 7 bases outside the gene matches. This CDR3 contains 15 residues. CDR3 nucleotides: TGTGCCAGTAATCACCGGGACAGGGCCAATCAGCCCCAGCATTTT. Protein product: CASNHRDRANQPQHF.

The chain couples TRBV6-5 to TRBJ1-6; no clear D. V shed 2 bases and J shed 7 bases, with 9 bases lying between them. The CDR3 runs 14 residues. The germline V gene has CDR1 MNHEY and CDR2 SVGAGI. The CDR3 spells CASSYSWENSPLHF. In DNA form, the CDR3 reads TGTGCCAGCAGTTACAGCTGGGAGAATTCACCCCTCCACTTT.

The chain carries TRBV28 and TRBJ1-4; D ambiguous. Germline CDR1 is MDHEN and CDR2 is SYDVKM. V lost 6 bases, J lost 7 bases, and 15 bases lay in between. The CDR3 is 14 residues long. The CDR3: CASREPGGSEKLFF. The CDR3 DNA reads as TGTGCCAGCAGGGAGCCTGGAGGGAGTGAAAAACTGTTTTTT.

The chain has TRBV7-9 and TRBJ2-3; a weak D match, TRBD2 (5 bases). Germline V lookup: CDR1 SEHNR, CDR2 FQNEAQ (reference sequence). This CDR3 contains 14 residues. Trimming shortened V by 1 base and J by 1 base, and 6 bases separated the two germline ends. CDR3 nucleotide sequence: TGTGCCAGCAGCTTAGGGCGGGGCACAGATACGCAGTATTTT. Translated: CASSLGRGTDTQYF.

The CDR3 loop reads CASRRGVGNEQFF. In DNA form, the CDR3 reads TGTGCCAGCAGGAGGGGGGTGGGCAATGAGCAGTTCTTC. The chain is built from TRBV7-6 and TRBJ2-1, with D perhaps TRBD1 or TRBD2 (6 bases each). V lost 6 bases and J lost 6, with 12 bases in between. The germline V gene has CDR1 SGHVS and CDR2 FNYEAQ. The CDR3 runs 13 residues.

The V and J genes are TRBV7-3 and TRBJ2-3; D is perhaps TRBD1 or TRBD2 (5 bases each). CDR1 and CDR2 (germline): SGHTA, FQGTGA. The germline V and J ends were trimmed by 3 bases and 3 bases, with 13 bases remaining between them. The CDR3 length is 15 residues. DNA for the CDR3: TGTGCCAGCAGCTTGAGGTTGGGACGGACAGATACGCAGTATTTT. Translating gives CASSLRLGRTDTQYF.

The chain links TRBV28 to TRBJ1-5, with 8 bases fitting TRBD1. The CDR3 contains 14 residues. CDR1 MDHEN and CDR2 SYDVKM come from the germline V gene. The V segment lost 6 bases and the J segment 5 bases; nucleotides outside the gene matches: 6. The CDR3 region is CASSPDRVDQPQHF. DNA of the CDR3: TGTGCCAGCAGCCCGGACAGGGTGGATCAGCCCCAGCATTTT.

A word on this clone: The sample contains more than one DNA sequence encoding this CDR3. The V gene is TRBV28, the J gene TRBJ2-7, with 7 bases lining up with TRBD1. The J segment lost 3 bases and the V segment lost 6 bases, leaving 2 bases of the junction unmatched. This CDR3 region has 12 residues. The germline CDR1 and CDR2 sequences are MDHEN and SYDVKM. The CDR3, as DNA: TGTGCCAGCAGCCCAGGGGGCTACGAGCAGTACTTC. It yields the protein CASSPGGYEQYF.

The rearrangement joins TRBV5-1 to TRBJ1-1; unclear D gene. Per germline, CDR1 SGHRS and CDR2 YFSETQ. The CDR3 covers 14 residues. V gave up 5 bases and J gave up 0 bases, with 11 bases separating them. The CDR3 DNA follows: TGCGCCAGCAGTTTTGCGACCATGAACACTGAAGCTTTCTTT. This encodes CASSFATMNTEAFF.